This T cell receptor delta chain derives from a study of gamma-delta T cells after stem cell transplantation (dated by TCRdb to the mid-2010s). Compared with germline, V lacks 0 bases and J lacks 11 bases; bases without a gene match: 29. From a lookup of the germline V gene, CDR1 and CDR2 are GEAIGNYY and EKD. There are 21 amino acids in the CDR3, from cysteine to phenylalanine inclusive. The retained sequence is limited to the CDR3, 63 bases, with the frame set at the first base. The library was built by means of RT-PCR. TCRdb lists the instrument as Illumina MiSeq. TCRdb processed the public reads again with the CATT caller, after which rows with matching DNA were combined. This sample is represented by about 2,600 delta-chain clones; about 25% of them were singletons. In total, the top ten clones hold 7.3% of the sample. Concerning this clone: This clone's antigen is unknown. A much larger clone lies a single base off, so this may be a read error. Other nucleotide sequences in the sample specify the same CDR3.

The sequence joins TRDV2 to TRDJ1, with TRDD3 matching 10 junction bases. The specimen was gamma-delta T cells. This receptor was taken from a human donor. It is not recorded whose cells these are; they may come from a transplant donor. CDR3 loop: CACDTVTPTGLPNVGDTSLIF. The DNA sequence is as follows: TGTGCCTGTGACACCGTGACCCCGACTGGCCTCCCAAACGTGGGGGATACAAGCCTCATCTTT.